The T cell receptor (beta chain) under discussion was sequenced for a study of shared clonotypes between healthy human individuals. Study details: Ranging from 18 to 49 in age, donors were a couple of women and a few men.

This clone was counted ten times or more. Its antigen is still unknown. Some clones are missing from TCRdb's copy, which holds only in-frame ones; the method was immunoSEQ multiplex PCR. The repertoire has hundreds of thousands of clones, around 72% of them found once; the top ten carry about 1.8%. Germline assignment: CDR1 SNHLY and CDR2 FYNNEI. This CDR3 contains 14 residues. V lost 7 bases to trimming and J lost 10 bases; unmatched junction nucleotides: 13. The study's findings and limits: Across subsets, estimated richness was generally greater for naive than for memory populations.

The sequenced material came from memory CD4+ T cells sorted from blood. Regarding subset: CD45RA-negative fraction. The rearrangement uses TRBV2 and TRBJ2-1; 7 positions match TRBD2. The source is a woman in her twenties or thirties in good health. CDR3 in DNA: TGTGCCAGCAAGGGGACTACCTCCCTATGGGAGCAGTTCTTC. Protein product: CASKGTTSLWEQFF.